This TCR beta chain was retrieved from a study of beta chain features in type 1 diabetes. Study results and caveats: Among patients with Type 1 diabetes, TCRB CDR3s were moderately but significantly shorter in every one of the four CD4+ subsets. High TCR expression in some cells could lead to their over-representation in cDNA sequencing. Type 1 diabetes patients had fewer VDJ junction insertions and more deletions.

Since all of the isolated RNA was reverse transcribed, expressed TCRB transcripts were what got sequenced. Read counts averaged about 3.57 million for samples of naive, central memory and regulatory T cells. The repertoire was sequenced with immunoSEQ multiplex PCR; TCRdb's copy has only in-frame clones and lacks some. The sample has roughly 700,000 clones, roughly an eighth seen once; the top ten hold approximately 0.022%. Naive, central memory, regulatory and stem cell-like memory cells within the CD4+ compartment were sorted using CD45RO/CCR7/CD25/CD127/CD95/CD27. V was trimmed by 0 bases and J by 4 bases, leaving 8 bases between them. Germline CDR1 SGHRS, CDR2 YFSETQ. CDR3 length: 14 amino acids. This clone came up a few times. Its target is unknown. The identical CDR3 is also encoded by other nucleotide sequences in the sample.

V gene TRBV5-1 combines with J gene TRBJ1-5; tentatively, D is TRBD1 (5 bases). Sequenced: naive CD4+ T cells from blood. The source of this sequence is a young man with type 1 diabetes. This CDR3 reads CASSLEGSNQPQHF. CDR3 sequence (DNA): TGCGCCAGCAGCTTGGAGGGGTCAAATCAGCCCCAGCATTTT.